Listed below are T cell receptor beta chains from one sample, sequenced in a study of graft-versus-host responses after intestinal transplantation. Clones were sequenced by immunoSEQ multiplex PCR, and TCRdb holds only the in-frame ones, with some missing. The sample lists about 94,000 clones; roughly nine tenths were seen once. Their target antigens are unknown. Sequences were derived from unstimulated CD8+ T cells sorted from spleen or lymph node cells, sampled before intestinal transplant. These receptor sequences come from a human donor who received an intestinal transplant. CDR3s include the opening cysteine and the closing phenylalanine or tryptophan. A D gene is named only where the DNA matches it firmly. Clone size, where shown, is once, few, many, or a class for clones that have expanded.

CDR3nt: TGTGCCAGCAGCTCAGGAGCGGGAGATTCCCACGAGCAGTACTTC; CDR3aa: CASSSGAGDSHEQYF; d_gene: TRBD2; abundance: -; v_gene: TRBV7-8; j_gene: TRBJ2-7
CDR3nt: TGTGCCAGCAGCCCAGGACAGGGGGAATTGACCGGGGAGCTGTTTTTT; CDR3aa: CASSPGQGELTGELFF; d_gene: TRBD1; abundance: -; v_gene: TRBV28; j_gene: TRBJ2-2
CDR3nt: TGCGCCAGCAGCCAAGATGGGGAGGGAGCTTTCTTT; CDR3aa: CASSQDGEGAFF; d_gene: -; abundance: -; v_gene: TRBV4-1; j_gene: TRBJ1-1
CDR3nt: TGCAGCGCCACAGGGTCAGGAAACACCATATATTTT; CDR3aa: CSATGSGNTIYF; d_gene: -; abundance: few; v_gene: TRBV29-1; j_gene: TRBJ1-3
CDR3nt: TGTGCCAGCAGCAAACCTTTAGGACAGGGAGGGAAAGAGCAGTACTTC; CDR3aa: CASSKPLGQGGKEQYF; d_gene: -; abundance: -; v_gene: TRBV28; j_gene: TRBJ2-7
CDR3nt: TGTGCCACCAGGCCGGGACATTCCTACGAGCAGTACTTC; CDR3aa: CATRPGHSYEQYF; d_gene: -; abundance: -; v_gene: TRBV15; j_gene: TRBJ2-7
CDR3nt: TGCGCCAGCAGCTTTAATCAGGCGAGCACTGAAGCTTTCTTT; CDR3aa: CASSFNQASTEAFF; d_gene: -; abundance: -; v_gene: TRBV5-1; j_gene: TRBJ1-1
CDR3nt: TGCGCCAGCAGACGGACAGGCTCCTACGAGCAGTACTTC; CDR3aa: CASRRTGSYEQYF; d_gene: TRBD1; abundance: -; v_gene: TRBV5-1; j_gene: TRBJ2-7
CDR3nt: TGTGCTAGTGGTTTGGTCTTAACCGGGACTAGCGGCTCCAATGAGCAGTTCTTC; CDR3aa: CASGLVLTGTSGSNEQFF; d_gene: TRBD2; abundance: -; v_gene: TRBV12-5; j_gene: TRBJ2-1
CDR3nt: TGTGCCAGCAATCGAGGTGACTCCTACAATGAGCAGTTCTTC; CDR3aa: CASNRGDSYNEQFF; d_gene: -; abundance: -; v_gene: TRBV6-1; j_gene: TRBJ2-1
CDR3nt: TGTGCCAGCACCGCAGGGGAGGGCACTGAAGCTTTCTTT; CDR3aa: CASTAGEGTEAFF; d_gene: -; abundance: -; v_gene: TRBV6-5; j_gene: TRBJ1-1
CDR3nt: TGTGCCACCCGCGGCGATGAGCAGTTCTTC; CDR3aa: CATRGDEQFF; d_gene: -; abundance: -; v_gene: TRBV6-4; j_gene: TRBJ2-1
CDR3nt: TGTGCCAGCAGTTACAGGGGGGACTACGAGCAGTACTTC; CDR3aa: CASSYRGDYEQYF; d_gene: TRBD1; abundance: -; v_gene: TRBV5-4; j_gene: TRBJ2-7
CDR3nt: TGTGCCAGCGGGGGCCTCCGGGGCTACACCTTC; CDR3aa: CASGGLRGYTF; d_gene: -; abundance: -; v_gene: TRBV14; j_gene: TRBJ1-2
CDR3nt: TGCGCCAGCAGCGCCGCCGGGGGACCTTACAATGAGCAGTTCTTC; CDR3aa: CASSAAGGPYNEQFF; d_gene: -; abundance: -; v_gene: TRBV5-1; j_gene: TRBJ2-1
CDR3nt: TGTGCCAGCGCCAGGACCTACGAGCAGTACTTC; CDR3aa: CASARTYEQYF; d_gene: -; abundance: -; v_gene: TRBV2; j_gene: TRBJ2-7
CDR3nt: TGTGCCAGCAGTTACCCCTATTTGGACTCAAGCAATGAGCAGTTCTTC; CDR3aa: CASSYPYLDSSNEQFF; d_gene: -; abundance: -; v_gene: TRBV6-6; j_gene: TRBJ2-1
CDR3nt: TGTGCCAGCAGCTTCATCCGACAGTTGAACACTGAAGCTTTCTTT; CDR3aa: CASSFIRQLNTEAFF; d_gene: -; abundance: -; v_gene: TRBV7-2; j_gene: TRBJ1-1
CDR3nt: TGTGCCAGCAGCGGACTCTTCAGGAGTGACGGGGAGCTGTTTTTT; CDR3aa: CASSGLFRSDGELFF; d_gene: -; abundance: once; v_gene: TRBV7-9; j_gene: TRBJ2-2
CDR3nt: TGCGCCAGCAGTCACCCGGGCCTTGAGGTAGGGGTAAACACCATATATTTT; CDR3aa: CASSHPGLEVGVNTIYF; d_gene: -; abundance: -; v_gene: TRBV23-1; j_gene: TRBJ1-3
CDR3nt: TGTGCCAGTAGTACGCTAGCGGGAAGCTACGAGCAGTACTTC; CDR3aa: CASSTLAGSYEQYF; d_gene: TRBD2; abundance: -; v_gene: TRBV19; j_gene: TRBJ2-7
CDR3nt: TGTGCCAGTAGTATTCCCGGGACTAGCTCTACTCAGTACTTC; CDR3aa: CASSIPGTSSTQYF; d_gene: TRBD2; abundance: -; v_gene: TRBV19; j_gene: TRBJ2-4
CDR3nt: TGTGCTAGTGCCCCTCCGGGGACAGCCCTCCAAGAGACCCAGTACTTC; CDR3aa: CASAPPGTALQETQYF; d_gene: TRBD1; abundance: -; v_gene: TRBV12-5; j_gene: TRBJ2-5
CDR3nt: TGCGCCAGCAGATCTAGCGGGAAGGACACCGGGGAGCTGTTTTTT; CDR3aa: CASRSSGKDTGELFF; d_gene: TRBD2; abundance: -; v_gene: TRBV5-1; j_gene: TRBJ2-2
CDR3nt: TGCGCCAGCAGACCAGGGGGCTCCTACAATGAGCAGTTCTTC; CDR3aa: CASRPGGSYNEQFF; d_gene: TRBD1; abundance: -; v_gene: TRBV5-1; j_gene: TRBJ2-1
CDR3nt: TGTGCTAGTGGTGCTACAGGGCCCGGGGAGCTGTTTTTT; CDR3aa: CASGATGPGELFF; d_gene: -; abundance: once; v_gene: TRBV12-5; j_gene: TRBJ2-2
CDR3nt: TGTGCCAGCAGCTCCGGGACAGCACTTGAAGCTTTCTTT; CDR3aa: CASSSGTALEAFF; d_gene: TRBD1; abundance: -; v_gene: TRBV9; j_gene: TRBJ1-1
CDR3nt: TGTGCCAGCAGGGAGCTGAACACTGAAGCTTTCTTT; CDR3aa: CASRELNTEAFF; d_gene: -; abundance: -; v_gene: TRBV28; j_gene: TRBJ1-1
CDR3nt: TGTGCCAGCAGTTTATGGACAGGGGGATCGGGAGATACGCAGTATTTT; CDR3aa: CASSLWTGGSGDTQYF; d_gene: TRBD1; abundance: -; v_gene: TRBV28; j_gene: TRBJ2-3
CDR3nt: TGCGCCAGCAGCCAAGATCCGGGACTCTACGAGCAGTACTTC; CDR3aa: CASSQDPGLYEQYF; d_gene: -; abundance: -; v_gene: TRBV4-1; j_gene: TRBJ2-7
CDR3nt: TGCGCCAGCAGCTTGGGGCAGTCCTACGAGCAGTACTTC; CDR3aa: CASSLGQSYEQYF; d_gene: -; abundance: -; v_gene: TRBV5-1; j_gene: TRBJ2-7
CDR3nt: TGTGCCAGCAGCTACCGGGGAGATACGCAGTATTTT; CDR3aa: CASSYRGDTQYF; d_gene: -; abundance: once; v_gene: TRBV7-8; j_gene: TRBJ2-3
CDR3nt: TGCGCCAGCAGCCAAGATAGCGGGAATGAAAAACTGTTTTTT; CDR3aa: CASSQDSGNEKLFF; d_gene: -; abundance: -; v_gene: TRBV4-1; j_gene: TRBJ1-4
CDR3nt: TGTGCCAGCAGTTTAGTCGGGAGCTCCTACAATGAGCAGTTCTTC; CDR3aa: CASSLVGSSYNEQFF; d_gene: -; abundance: -; v_gene: TRBV27; j_gene: TRBJ2-1
CDR3nt: TGTGCCAGCAGTCCCCAATCGGGACAGGTCTATGGCTACACCTTC; CDR3aa: CASSPQSGQVYGYTF; d_gene: TRBD1; abundance: -; v_gene: TRBV28; j_gene: TRBJ1-2
CDR3nt: TGTGCCAGCAGCGTAGGGACAGGGCAAGAGACCCAGTACTTC; CDR3aa: CASSVGTGQETQYF; d_gene: TRBD1; abundance: once; v_gene: TRBV9; j_gene: TRBJ2-5
CDR3nt: TGCGCCAGCAGCCAAAGCTACAGGGGCGAGCAGTACTTC; CDR3aa: CASSQSYRGEQYF; d_gene: TRBD1; abundance: -; v_gene: TRBV4-3; j_gene: TRBJ2-7
CDR3nt: TGTGCCAGCAGGATGGACAGGGGGTCCTACAATGAGCAGTTCTTC; CDR3aa: CASRMDRGSYNEQFF; d_gene: TRBD1; abundance: -; v_gene: TRBV6-1; j_gene: TRBJ2-1
CDR3nt: TGTGCCAGTAGTACTGACATCCCTGAAAAACTGTTTTTT; CDR3aa: CASSTDIPEKLFF; d_gene: -; abundance: -; v_gene: TRBV19; j_gene: TRBJ1-4
CDR3nt: TGTGCCAGCAGTTTAATGGGGGGAGAGACCCAGTACTTC; CDR3aa: CASSLMGGETQYF; d_gene: -; abundance: -; v_gene: TRBV27; j_gene: TRBJ2-5
CDR3nt: TGCGCCAGCAGTGAAGGTCCAGGGTTTGGGTCACCCCTCCACTTT; CDR3aa: CASSEGPGFGSPLHF; d_gene: -; abundance: -; v_gene: TRBV10-1; j_gene: TRBJ1-6
CDR3nt: TGTGCCAGTAGTATAGCTAGCTCCTACAATGAGCAGTTCTTC; CDR3aa: CASSIASSYNEQFF; d_gene: -; abundance: -; v_gene: TRBV19; j_gene: TRBJ2-1
CDR3nt: TGTGCCAGCAGCTCTAATAGGGGAAGGAGAGATAATCAGCCCCAGCATTTT; CDR3aa: CASSSNRGRRDNQPQHF; d_gene: -; abundance: -; v_gene: TRBV28; j_gene: TRBJ1-5
CDR3nt: TGTGCCAGCAGCACACAGGGCGGGGAGACCCAGTACTTC; CDR3aa: CASSTQGGETQYF; d_gene: -; abundance: -; v_gene: TRBV5-6; j_gene: TRBJ2-5
CDR3nt: TGTGCCAGCAGAGGACAGGGGACTTGGGATGAGCAGTTCTTC; CDR3aa: CASRGQGTWDEQFF; d_gene: TRBD1; abundance: -; v_gene: TRBV6-1; j_gene: TRBJ2-1
CDR3nt: TGTGCCAGCAGTTACTCGACAGGGTTTGGCTACACCTTC; CDR3aa: CASSYSTGFGYTF; d_gene: TRBD1; abundance: few; v_gene: TRBV6-5; j_gene: TRBJ1-2
CDR3nt: TGCGCCAGCAGCCAGGCACAGGGCTACGAGCAGTACTTC; CDR3aa: CASSQAQGYEQYF; d_gene: -; abundance: -; v_gene: TRBV4-3; j_gene: TRBJ2-7
CDR3nt: TGCGCCAGCAGCCCAGGGTGGCAGGGCGGAACTGAAGCTTTCTTT; CDR3aa: CASSPGWQGGTEAFF; d_gene: -; abundance: -; v_gene: TRBV4-3; j_gene: TRBJ1-1
CDR3nt: TGTGCCAGCAGCCAAGATCGGGGTAACGGCTACAATGAGCAGTTCTTC; CDR3aa: CASSQDRGNGYNEQFF; d_gene: -; abundance: -; v_gene: TRBV4-2; j_gene: TRBJ2-1
CDR3nt: TGTGCCAGCAGCTTAGCGTTCCAGGGGGGCGTAGAGACCCAGTACTTC; CDR3aa: CASSLAFQGGVETQYF; d_gene: -; abundance: -; v_gene: TRBV7-9; j_gene: TRBJ2-5
CDR3nt: TGTGCCAGCAGCGTAGAGGATGGCGGGGGAAACACCATATATTTT; CDR3aa: CASSVEDGGGNTIYF; d_gene: -; abundance: -; v_gene: TRBV9; j_gene: TRBJ1-3
CDR3nt: TGTGCCAGCAGTTTAGGACTCTTGAACACTGAAGCTTTCTTT; CDR3aa: CASSLGLLNTEAFF; d_gene: -; abundance: -; v_gene: TRBV28; j_gene: TRBJ1-1
CDR3nt: TGTGCCAGCAGTTTATCCGAACAGACTGAAGCTTTCTTT; CDR3aa: CASSLSEQTEAFF; d_gene: -; abundance: -; v_gene: TRBV27; j_gene: TRBJ1-1
CDR3nt: TGTGCCAGCAGTTTCGGGTTGTTTCAGCCTCAGCATTTT; CDR3aa: CASSFGLFQPQHF; d_gene: -; abundance: -; v_gene: TRBV27; j_gene: TRBJ1-5
CDR3nt: TGTGCCAGCAGGCAGAACCCTAATCAGCCCCAGCATTTT; CDR3aa: CASRQNPNQPQHF; d_gene: -; abundance: -; v_gene: TRBV2; j_gene: TRBJ1-5
CDR3nt: TGTGCCAGCAGCGGAGAAGACGAGCAGTACTTC; CDR3aa: CASSGEDEQYF; d_gene: -; abundance: -; v_gene: TRBV2; j_gene: TRBJ2-7
CDR3nt: TGCGCCAGCAGTCAATCGAGGGACAGGGAACTACCATCAAATGAAAAACTGTTTTTT; CDR3aa: CASSQSRDRELPSNEKLFF; d_gene: TRBD1; abundance: -; v_gene: TRBV23-1; j_gene: TRBJ1-4